This TCR beta chain emerged from a study of blood T cell repertoires in COVID-19. The wider study: The United States, Italy and Spain were the sources of the acute and convalescent COVID-19 samples. The cDNA or gDNA used as material had been derived from T cells, B-cell-depleted T cells, or PBMCs.

Unmatched junction bases numbered 5, after V lost 8 bases and J lost 4 bases. Germline loops: CDR1 LNHDA, CDR2 SQIVND (reference sequence). The CDR3 runs 14 residues. How the authors handled the data: Researchers report that nucleated cell counts were estimated from reference gene primer amplification. Clones were read by immunoSEQ multiplex PCR, and TCRdb kept only the in-frame ones, dropping some. The DNA was the basis for D and trimming; V, J and clone size are from that table. In the table there are approximately 240,000 clones, roughly four fifths of which are singletons. The V and J genes are TRBV19 and TRBJ1-4, with TRBD1 matching 9 bases. The receptor was isolated from a middle-aged man with acute or convalescent COVID-19. The sequenced sample was peripheral blood. Here the CDR3 DNA reads TGTGCCAGTCCACCGGGACAGGGTAATGAAAAACTGTTTTTT. Translated: CASPPGQGNEKLFF.